This T cell receptor (beta chain) was sequenced during a study of blood T cells in healthy people across ages. Comments on this clonotype: The target antigen is unknown.

V lost 4 bases and J lost 3, with 16 bases in between. This CDR3 is 15 amino acids long. Per germline, CDR1 SGHRS and CDR2 YFSETQ. For the second PCR, which ran for about 7 to 12 cycles, a sample-barcoded 5' primer and a J-beta primer mix were used. In TCRdb, the 5' RACE reads were re-called with MiXCR into one record per CDR3 protein. This sample has 500,000 to 550,000 distinct CDR3 sequences, with approximately 25% found just once. Findings of the study overall: Long-lived donors had more naive CD4+ cells and higher diversity than aged donors.

The same data also went into a second study, on T cells of mothers and their children. That report adds: In the second PCR, M1S primer introduced barcodes and 2-4 random bases. The search for persistent microchimeric T cell clones detected none.

The specimen sequenced was blood. The origin of this receptor is a boy aged 5-17 years in good health. The chain couples TRBV5-1 to TRBJ1-1; possible D gene TRBD1, 5 bases. For the CDR3, the DNA is TGCGCCAGCAGCCCTGAAGCGGGGGAGGACACTGAAGCTTTCTTT. Protein: CASSPEAGEDTEAFF.